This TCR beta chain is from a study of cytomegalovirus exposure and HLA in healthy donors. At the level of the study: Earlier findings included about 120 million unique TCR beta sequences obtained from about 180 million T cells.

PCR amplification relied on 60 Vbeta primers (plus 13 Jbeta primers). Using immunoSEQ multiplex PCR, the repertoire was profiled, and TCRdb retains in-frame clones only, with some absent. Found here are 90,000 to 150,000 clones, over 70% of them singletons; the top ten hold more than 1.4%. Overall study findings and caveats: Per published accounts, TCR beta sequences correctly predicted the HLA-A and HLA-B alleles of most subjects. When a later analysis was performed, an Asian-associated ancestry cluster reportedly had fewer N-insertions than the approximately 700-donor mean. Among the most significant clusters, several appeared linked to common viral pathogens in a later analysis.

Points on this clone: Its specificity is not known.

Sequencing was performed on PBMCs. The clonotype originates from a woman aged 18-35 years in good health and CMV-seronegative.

CDR3 sequence (DNA): TGCGCCAGCAGCTTGGACAGGGGCGACGAAAAACTGTTTTTT. This translates into CASSLDRGDEKLFF. The gene calls are TRBV5-1 and TRBJ1-4; 7 bases line up with TRBD1. The germline CDR1 and CDR2 sequences are SGHRS and YFSETQ. This CDR3 is built from 14 residues. V shed 0 bases, J shed 8 bases, and the junction held 4 bases outside the gene matches.